A selection of T cell receptor beta chains follows, all from one sample in a study of graft-versus-host responses after intestinal transplantation. No cognate antigen is known for these TCRs. TCRdb's copy holds only in-frame clones and misses some; the assay was immunoSEQ multiplex PCR. The table lists 93,000 or so clones, under 95% of them singletons. The specimen comprised unstimulated CD8+ T cells sorted from spleen or lymph node cells, sampled before intestinal transplant. All receptors derive from a human donor who received an intestinal transplant. CDR3s include the opening cysteine and the closing phenylalanine or tryptophan. Rows give clone size only sometimes, using once, few, many, or a class for an expanded clone.

>15|TRBV13|NA|TRBJ1-1
CASSLEGELNTEAFF
>13|TRBV27|NA|TRBJ1-5
CASSVGSNQPQHF
>16|TRBV2|NA|TRBJ2-1
CASNSLTSGGADEQFF
>17|TRBV5-4|once|TRBJ2-1
CASSQLPLAGGYNEHFF
>13|TRBV7-9|NA|TRBJ2-6
CASTGAGANVLTF
>14|TRBV4-1|NA|TRBJ2-7
CASSQGPGGDEQYF
>13|TRBV27|NA|TRBJ1-5
CASSLGSNQPQHF
>17|TRBV4-2|NA|TRBJ1-2
CASSDTRTLPPVGGYTF
>14|TRBV6-6|NA|TRBJ2-1
CASSYSDGGGEQFF
>16|TRBV7-9|once|TRBJ2-5
CASSLVARVYQETQYF
>14|TRBV7-9|NA|TRBJ1-1
CASSLVLRNTEAFF